Sequencing of this T cell receptor beta chain was carried out in a study of blood T cell repertoires in COVID-19. Overall study context: PBMCs, B-cell-depleted T cells, or T cells provided the cDNA or gDNA that made up the material.

The J segment lost 6 bases and the V segment lost 7 bases, leaving 7 bases of the junction unmatched. The CDR3 consists of 14 residues. Germline CDR1 MDHEN, CDR2 SYDVKM. As processed by the authors: By means of reference gene primer amplification, nucleated cell counts were estimated. TCRdb's table, derived via immunoSEQ multiplex PCR, lists solely in-frame clones and lacks some. The V and J calls and the clone size are those of that table, but D and trimming were determined from the DNA. The data show hundreds of thousands of clones, with roughly nine tenths seen just once and less than 3% held by the top ten.

The clonotype was recovered from a woman aged 45-59 years who had recovered from COVID-19. Material: PBMCs or T cells enriched from blood (not recorded which). V usage is TRBV28 and J usage is TRBJ2-2; TRBD2 agrees at 8 bases. CDR3 bases: TGTGCCAGCAATTTCGGGGGGGCTGCCGGGGAGCTGTTTTTT. Its protein is CASNFGGAAGELFF.